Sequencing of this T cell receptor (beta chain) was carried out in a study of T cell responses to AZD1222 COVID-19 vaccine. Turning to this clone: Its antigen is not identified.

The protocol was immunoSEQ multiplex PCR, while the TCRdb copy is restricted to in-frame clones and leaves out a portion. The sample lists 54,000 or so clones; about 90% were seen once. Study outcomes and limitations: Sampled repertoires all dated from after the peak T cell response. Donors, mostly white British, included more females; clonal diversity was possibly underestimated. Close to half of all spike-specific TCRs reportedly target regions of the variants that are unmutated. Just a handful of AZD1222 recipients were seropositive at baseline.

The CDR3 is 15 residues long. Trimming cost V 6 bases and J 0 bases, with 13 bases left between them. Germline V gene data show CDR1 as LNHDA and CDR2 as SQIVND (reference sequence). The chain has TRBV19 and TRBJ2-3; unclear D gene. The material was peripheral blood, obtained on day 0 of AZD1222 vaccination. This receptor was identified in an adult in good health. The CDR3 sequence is CASSAAGASTDTQYF. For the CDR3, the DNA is TGTGCCAGTAGCGCGGCAGGAGCTAGCACAGATACGCAGTATTTT.